The clone carrying this T cell receptor (beta chain) was seen once. The antigen is unknown. This sample is part of a study of vaccination effects on CD4 cells after COVID-19. The study's findings and limits: Late in the post-vaccination period, infection-induced and vaccine-induced clones underwent marked clonal contraction.

Here immunoSEQ multiplex PCR was the method, and the copy in TCRdb shows in-frame clones only, minus some. The table includes tens of thousands of clones, 60% to 80% detected once. The CDR3 loop spans 14 amino acids. CDR1 MNHEY and CDR2 SVGAGI come from the germline V gene. V was shortened by 10 bases and J by 3 bases, with 15 bases between the two germline ends. Antigen-specific CD4+ T cells were first expanded with viral peptide pools by the ViraFEST assay and only then sequenced. Cultured cells yielded isolated CD4+ T cells after 10 days. The vaccine recipients had no prior SARS-CoV-2 infection, with negative nucleocapsid antibodies.

The receptor comes from a human donor who received a COVID-19 vaccine. The input for sequencing was CD4+ T cells from PBMCs cultured with HCoV-OC43 spike peptides, taken before COVID-19 vaccination. Subset described: HCoV-OC43 spike overlapping peptide pool stimulation. The rearrangement uses TRBV6-5 and TRBJ2-2; maybe TRBD1 (6 bases). The CDR3 DNA sequence: TGTGCCACCACACAGGGATTCTACACCGGGGAGCTGTTTTTT. Its translation: CATTQGFYTGELFF.